This is a list of T cell receptor beta chains from one sample in a study of OX40 agonist ivuxolimab in advanced cancers. Repertoires were generated with immunoSEQ multiplex PCR, while TCRdb's copy carries only in-frame clones and drops some. The sample has fewer than 15,000 clones, more than 75% seen once. The specimen comprised CD4+ or CD8+ T cells sorted from blood, sampled in a trial of the OX40 agonist ivuxolimab. The receptors derive from an adult with an advanced solid tumor such as melanoma, head and neck, liver or kidney cancer. Each CDR3 is given with its conserved first and last residue. The order of the fields is D gene, clone size, V gene, J gene, CDR3 DNA, CDR3 protein. A D gene is named only where the DNA matches it firmly. Not every row has a clone size; where given, it reads once, few, many or a size class.

D gene: NA
clone size: NA
V gene: TRBV11-2
J gene: TRBJ2-3
CDR3 DNA: TGTGCCAGCAGCTTAGTTGTAGATACGCAGTATTTT
CDR3 protein: CASSLVVDTQYF

D gene: NA
clone size: NA
V gene: TRBV7-8
J gene: TRBJ2-7
CDR3 DNA: TGTGCCAGCAGCCCCGGGGGAATCAGCTACGAGCAGTACTTC
CDR3 protein: CASSPGGISYEQYF

D gene: NA
clone size: NA
V gene: TRBV6-5
J gene: TRBJ1-1
CDR3 DNA: TGTGCCATCGGTTATCTGAACACTGAAGCTTTCTTT
CDR3 protein: CAIGYLNTEAFF

D gene: NA
clone size: NA
V gene: TRBV7-9
J gene: TRBJ2-1
CDR3 DNA: TGTGCCAGCAGCCCGGACAGCCTCAACTACAATGAGCAGTTCTTC
CDR3 protein: CASSPDSLNYNEQFF

D gene: NA
clone size: NA
V gene: TRBV13
J gene: TRBJ1-4
CDR3 DNA: TGTGCCAGCAGACAGGAGCCTAATGAAAAACTGTTTTTT
CDR3 protein: CASRQEPNEKLFF

D gene: NA
clone size: NA
V gene: TRBV19
J gene: TRBJ1-2
CDR3 DNA: TGTGCCAGTAGTATGGGGGGGGCTGATGGCTACACCTTC
CDR3 protein: CASSMGGADGYTF

D gene: TRBD1
clone size: once
V gene: TRBV4-1
J gene: TRBJ1-6
CDR3 DNA: TGCGCCAGCAGCCAGGCCACCGGGACAGGGGGTAATCATTCACCCCTCCACTTT
CDR3 protein: CASSQATGTGGNHSPLHF

D gene: TRBD1
clone size: NA
V gene: TRBV7-3
J gene: TRBJ2-2
CDR3 DNA: TGTGCCAGCAGCTCCCGGGACAGGGGGCGCTCCGGGGAGCTGTTTTTT
CDR3 protein: CASSSRDRGRSGELFF

D gene: NA
clone size: once
V gene: TRBV9
J gene: TRBJ1-2
CDR3 DNA: TGTGCCAGCAGCGGAAACAGCGGGAACTATGGCTACACCTTC
CDR3 protein: CASSGNSGNYGYTF

D gene: NA
clone size: large
V gene: TRBV4-3
J gene: TRBJ1-2
CDR3 DNA: TGCGCCAGCAGCCGGGAGTTGGACAGCTATGGCTACACCTTC
CDR3 protein: CASSRELDSYGYTF

D gene: NA
clone size: once
V gene: TRBV4-2
J gene: TRBJ2-7
CDR3 DNA: TGTGCCAGCAGCCAAAGGGACCCCGACGAGCAGTACTTC
CDR3 protein: CASSQRDPDEQYF

D gene: NA
clone size: NA
V gene: TRBV6-1
J gene: TRBJ2-7
CDR3 DNA: TGTGCCAGCAGTTCCTCGTCCTACGAGCAGTACTTC
CDR3 protein: CASSSSSYEQYF

D gene: NA
clone size: NA
V gene: TRBV10-3
J gene: TRBJ2-3
CDR3 DNA: TGTGCCATCAGCGCCGACAGATCTAGCACAGATACGCAGTATTTT
CDR3 protein: CAISADRSSTDTQYF

D gene: TRBD1
clone size: NA
V gene: TRBV12-5
J gene: TRBJ2-6
CDR3 DNA: TGTGCTAGTGGTTTGGTAGGCAGGGGGAATGCTGGGGCCAACGTCCTGACTTTC
CDR3 protein: CASGLVGRGNAGANVLTF

D gene: NA
clone size: NA
V gene: TRBV19
J gene: TRBJ2-7
CDR3 DNA: TGTGCCAGTAGTATAGCTCGGAACTACGAGCAGTACTTC
CDR3 protein: CASSIARNYEQYF

D gene: TRBD2
clone size: NA
V gene: TRBV7-9
J gene: TRBJ2-1
CDR3 DNA: TGTGCCAGCAGCCCAACCCAAACTAGCGCGAGCTCCTACAATGAGCAGTTCTTC
CDR3 protein: CASSPTQTSASSYNEQFF

D gene: NA
clone size: NA
V gene: TRBV9
J gene: TRBJ2-5
CDR3 DNA: TGTGCCAGCAGCGAAGAGCTGGGGCAAGAGACCCAGTACTTC
CDR3 protein: CASSEELGQETQYF

D gene: TRBD1
clone size: NA
V gene: TRBV27
J gene: TRBJ1-4
CDR3 DNA: TGTGCCAGCAGTCCAGGACAGGGGTTGAGCGAAAAACTGTTTTTT
CDR3 protein: CASSPGQGLSEKLFF

D gene: NA
clone size: NA
V gene: TRBV18
J gene: TRBJ2-5
CDR3 DNA: TGTGCCAGCTCACGACCCGAGTACCAAGAGACCCAGTACTTC
CDR3 protein: CASSRPEYQETQYF

D gene: TRBD1
clone size: NA
V gene: TRBV7-9
J gene: TRBJ2-5
CDR3 DNA: TGTGCCAGCAGCTTAGGGGCAGGGGGTCTCGGAGTTCCCCAGTACTTC
CDR3 protein: CASSLGAGGLGVPQYF

D gene: NA
clone size: NA
V gene: TRBV25-1
J gene: TRBJ2-1
CDR3 DNA: TGTGCCAGCAGTGAAGGGACGTACTCCTACAATGAGCAGTTCTTC
CDR3 protein: CASSEGTYSYNEQFF

D gene: NA
clone size: NA
V gene: TRBV5-6
J gene: TRBJ2-7
CDR3 DNA: TGTGCCAGCAGCTTGGCGGGGGATGGTGAGCAGTACTTC
CDR3 protein: CASSLAGDGEQYF

D gene: NA
clone size: NA
V gene: TRBV4-3
J gene: TRBJ1-2
CDR3 DNA: TGCGCCAGCAGCCAAGAGGTTGGATCCCACCTCTATGGCTACACCTTC
CDR3 protein: CASSQEVGSHLYGYTF

D gene: NA
clone size: NA
V gene: TRBV7-7
J gene: TRBJ2-5
CDR3 DNA: TGTGCCAGCAGCTTAGGTCAGGGACAAGAGACCCAGTACTTC
CDR3 protein: CASSLGQGQETQYF

D gene: TRBD2
clone size: few
V gene: TRBV9
J gene: TRBJ2-7
CDR3 DNA: TGTGCCAGCAGCCCTCACTCGTCGGGGGGTTCCTACGAGCAGTACTTC
CDR3 protein: CASSPHSSGGSYEQYF

D gene: NA
clone size: NA
V gene: TRBV28
J gene: TRBJ1-3
CDR3 DNA: TGTGCCAGCAGTTTAGGAGGGTTCTCTGGAAACACCATATATTTT
CDR3 protein: CASSLGGFSGNTIYF

D gene: NA
clone size: NA
V gene: TRBV4-3
J gene: TRBJ1-5
CDR3 DNA: TGCGCCAGCAGCCTAGACGACAGTAGCAATCAGCCCCAGCATTTT
CDR3 protein: CASSLDDSSNQPQHF

D gene: NA
clone size: many
V gene: TRBV10-3
J gene: TRBJ1-5
CDR3 DNA: TGTGCCATCAGTGAGTCGGGGGGCCGGCAGCCCCAGCATTTT
CDR3 protein: CAISESGGRQPQHF

D gene: NA
clone size: NA
V gene: TRBV27
J gene: TRBJ1-4
CDR3 DNA: TGTGCCAGCAGTCCAATCGACAGAAGCGGGAATGAAAAACTGTTTTTT
CDR3 protein: CASSPIDRSGNEKLFF

D gene: NA
clone size: NA
V gene: TRBV29-1
J gene: TRBJ2-7
CDR3 DNA: TGCAGCGTTGAAGGGGGGGGCATTGGGAGGTACGAGCAGTACTTC
CDR3 protein: CSVEGGGIGRYEQYF

D gene: NA
clone size: NA
V gene: TRBV9
J gene: TRBJ2-1
CDR3 DNA: TGTGCCAGCAGCGCGTCCGCATCTGAGCAGTTCTTC
CDR3 protein: CASSASASEQFF

D gene: NA
clone size: NA
V gene: TRBV9
J gene: TRBJ2-1
CDR3 DNA: TGTGCCAGCAGCGTAGAGGGACCCACCCGTGGTGAGCAGTTCTTC
CDR3 protein: CASSVEGPTRGEQFF

D gene: TRBD2
clone size: NA
V gene: TRBV19
J gene: TRBJ2-1
CDR3 DNA: TGTGCCATTTCCCCGGGACTAGCGGGAGAGGAGGAGCAGTTCTTC
CDR3 protein: CAISPGLAGEEEQFF

D gene: NA
clone size: NA
V gene: TRBV7-9
J gene: TRBJ2-7
CDR3 DNA: TGTGCCAGCAGCTTAGGGCAGGCCCGTTACGAGCAGTACTTC
CDR3 protein: CASSLGQARYEQYF

D gene: NA
clone size: many
V gene: TRBV13
J gene: TRBJ2-5
CDR3 DNA: TGTGCCAGCAGTTCGGTGGAGACCGGGGAGACCCAGTACTTC
CDR3 protein: CASSSVETGETQYF